Described below is a single T cell receptor beta chain sequence and its context. Its antigen is unknown. The data originate from a study of long-term antiretroviral therapy in people with HIV. The germline V gene has CDR1 SNHLY and CDR2 FYNNEI. This CDR3 contains 15 residues. The ends lost 7 bases at V and 0 bases at J; junction bases unmatched: 6. They ran version v3.0 of the immunoSEQ assay at survey level. TCRdb's copy holds only in-frame clones and misses some; the assay was immunoSEQ multiplex PCR. The table lists about 25,000 clones, over 65% of them singletons. Overall study results and limits: Repertoires with HIV possessed tighter CDR3 length spans than those of controls. Clones that expanded before ART (that is, prior to treatment) dominated the repertoire at all time points. Even long-term ART left TRB diversity below transplant donor controls, despite gains.

The sequence came from a man aged 25 to 45 with HIV. The sequencing here drew on unsorted PBMCs, taken 4.4 years after starting antiretroviral therapy. The chain carries TRBV2 and TRBJ2-1; 7 positions agree with TRBD1. The CDR3 DNA reads as TGTGCCAGCACCGAACAGGGGAGCTCCTACAATGAGCAGTTCTTC. Its translation: CASTEQGSSYNEQFF.